This T cell receptor (beta chain) was identified during a study of control samples from healthy donors and cancer patients. Sequenced by immunoSEQ multiplex PCR; TCRdb stores in-frame clones only, minus some. Among roughly 170,000 clones listed, roughly 91% were seen once. Trimming took off 7 bases at V and 1 base at J, with 17 bases between the two ends. This CDR3 is built from 15 residues. Germline CDR1 reads SNHLY; CDR2 reads FYNNEI. J is TRBJ2-7 and V is TRBV2; TRBD2 might be the D (5 bases). Input material: blood. This clonotype originated in a young man in good health. The CDR3 DNA sequence: TGTGCCAGCACCGGAGGTAGGGATCTTTCCTACGAGCAGTACTTC. This translates into CASTGGRDLSYEQYF.